This T cell receptor beta chain was observed in a study of CD8 T cells in Susac syndrome. It was with random hexamers that about 0.45 to 1 ug RNA was reverse transcribed. Multiplex immunoSEQ PCR targeted 54 Vbeta and 13 Jbeta TCR beta segments. TCRdb reanalysed the immunoSEQ multiplex PCR reads using MiXCR and keeps one entry per CDR3 protein. This sample yields about 150,000 distinct CDR3 sequences, of which 95% to 96% are seen a single time; 0.12% belongs to the top ten. This CDR3 region has 12 residues. Germline-derived CDR1 and CDR2 are SEHNR and FQNEAQ (reference sequence). The V gene lost 10 bases and the J gene lost 2 bases, with 10 bases spanning the gap.

The chain combines TRBV7-9 with TRBJ2-3; possibly TRBD2 for D (6 bases). The receptor's source is a human donor with Susac syndrome. Sequenced input: CD4+ T cells from PBMCs. The CDR3 nucleotides read TGTGCCACCTGGGACTTCACAGATACGCAGTATTTT. This codes for CATWDFTDTQYF. Supplemented by reference TRBV7-9 and TRBJ2-3, the full variable domain reads DTGVSQNPRHKITKRGQNVTFRCDPISEHNRLYWYRQTLGQGPEFLTYFQNEAQLEKSRLLSDRFSAERPKGSFSTLEIQRTEQGDSAMYLCATWDFTDTQYFGPGTRLTVL.